The T cell receptor beta chain described here comes from a study of blood T cell repertoires in COVID-19. Study summary: Whether acute or convalescent, the COVID-19 samples came from the United States, Italy and Spain.

This study enrolled people aged about 18 to 100 from around 25 US geographic areas. What the recovered Cohort 3 donors had was two negative PCRs, clearance, or symptom resolution. Trimming cost V 4 bases and J 8 bases, with 12 bases left between them. This CDR3 region has 13 residues. The germline CDR1 and CDR2 sequences are SEHNR and FQNEAQ (reference sequence). Profiling relied on immunoSEQ multiplex PCR, and the TCRdb table lists in-frame clones only, not all of them. The table shows 150,000 or so clones, with almost 85% occurring only once. The sample was PBMCs or T cells enriched from blood (not recorded which). This clonotype was sampled from a man aged 50 to 60 who had recovered from COVID-19. V is TRBV7-9 and J is TRBJ2-1, with D possibly TRBD2 on 5 matching bases. CDR3 residues: CASSSDYPHEQFF. The CDR3 coding sequence is TGTGCCAGCAGCTCTGACTACCCCCATGAGCAGTTCTTC.